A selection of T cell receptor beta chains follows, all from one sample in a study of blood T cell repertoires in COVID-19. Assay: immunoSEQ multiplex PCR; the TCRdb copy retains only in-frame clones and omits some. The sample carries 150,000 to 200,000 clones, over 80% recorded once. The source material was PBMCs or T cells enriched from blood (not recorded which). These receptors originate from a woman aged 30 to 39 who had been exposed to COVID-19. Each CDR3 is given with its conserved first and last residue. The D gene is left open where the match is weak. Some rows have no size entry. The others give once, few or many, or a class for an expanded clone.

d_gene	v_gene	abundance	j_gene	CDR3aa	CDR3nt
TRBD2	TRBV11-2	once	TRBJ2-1	CASSLGAGDYNEQFF	TGTGCCAGCAGCTTAGGCGCGGGGGACTACAATGAGCAGTTCTTC
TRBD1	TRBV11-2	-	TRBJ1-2	CASSLGTGKNYGYTF	TGTGCCAGCAGCCTCGGGACAGGAAAGAACTATGGCTACACCTTC
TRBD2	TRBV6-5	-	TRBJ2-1	CASSYRTSGVGEQFF	TGTGCCAGCAGTTATAGGACTAGCGGGGTCGGTGAGCAGTTCTTC
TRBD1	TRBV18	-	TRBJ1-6	CASSPRTQGTDSPLHF	TGTGCCAGCTCACCTCGCACACAGGGGACGGATTCACCCCTCCACTTT
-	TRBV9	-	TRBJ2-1	CASSADRYGLSGEQFF	TGTGCCAGCAGCGCTGACAGATATGGCCTCTCGGGTGAGCAGTTCTTC
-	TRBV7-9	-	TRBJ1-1	CASSAGPGVSGNTEAFF	TGTGCCAGCAGCGCCGGTCCTGGGGTCAGCGGGAACACTGAAGCTTTCTTT
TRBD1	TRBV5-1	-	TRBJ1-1	CASSPPRVGQGGTEAFF	TGCGCCAGCAGCCCCCCCCGAGTGGGACAGGGAGGGACTGAAGCTTTCTTT
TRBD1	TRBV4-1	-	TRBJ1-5	CASSQGVSGQNQPQHF	TGCGCCAGCAGCCAAGGCGTATCGGGACAGAATCAGCCCCAGCATTTT
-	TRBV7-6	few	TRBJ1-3	CASSLSGWNSGNTIYF	TGTGCCAGCAGCTTATCCGGGTGGAACTCTGGAAACACCATATATTTT
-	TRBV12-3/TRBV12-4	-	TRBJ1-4	CASSGTPYEKLFF	TGTGCCAGCAGTGGGACACCCTATGAAAAACTGTTTTTT
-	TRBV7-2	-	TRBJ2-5	CASTKTGQETQYF	TGTGCCAGCACCAAGACAGGACAAGAGACCCAGTACTTC
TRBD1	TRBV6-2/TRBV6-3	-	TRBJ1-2	CASSFLTGNYGYTF	TGTGCCAGCAGTTTTCTGACAGGGAACTATGGCTACACCTTC
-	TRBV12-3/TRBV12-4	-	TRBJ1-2	CAVGGVGYGYTF	TGTGCCGTCGGGGGTGTTGGATATGGCTACACCTTC